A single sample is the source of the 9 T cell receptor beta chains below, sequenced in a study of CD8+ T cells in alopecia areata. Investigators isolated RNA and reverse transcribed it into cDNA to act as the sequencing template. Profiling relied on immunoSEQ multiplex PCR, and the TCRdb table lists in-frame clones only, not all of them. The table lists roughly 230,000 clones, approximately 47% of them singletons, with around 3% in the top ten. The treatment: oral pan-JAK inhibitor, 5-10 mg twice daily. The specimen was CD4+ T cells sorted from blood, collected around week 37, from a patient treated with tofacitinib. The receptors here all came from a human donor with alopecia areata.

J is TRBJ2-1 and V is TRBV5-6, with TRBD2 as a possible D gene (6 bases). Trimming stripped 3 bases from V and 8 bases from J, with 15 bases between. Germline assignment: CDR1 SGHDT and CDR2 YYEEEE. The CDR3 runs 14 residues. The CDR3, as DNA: TGTGCCAGCAGCTCTCCTAGCGTTCTCTATGAGCAGTTCTTC. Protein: CASSSPSVLYEQFF. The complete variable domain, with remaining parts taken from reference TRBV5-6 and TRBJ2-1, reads DAGVTQSPTHLIKTRGQQVTLRCSPKSGHDTVSWYQQALGQGPQFIFQYYEEEERQRGNFPDRFSGHQFPNYSSELNVNALLLGDSALYLCASSSPSVLYEQFFGPGTRLTVL.

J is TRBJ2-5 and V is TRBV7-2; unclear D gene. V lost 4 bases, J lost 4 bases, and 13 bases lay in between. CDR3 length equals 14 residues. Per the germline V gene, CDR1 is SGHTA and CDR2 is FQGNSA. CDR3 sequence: CASSSSRVSETQYF. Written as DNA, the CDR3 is TGTGCCAGCAGCTCATCTAGGGTCTCAGAGACCCAGTACTTC.

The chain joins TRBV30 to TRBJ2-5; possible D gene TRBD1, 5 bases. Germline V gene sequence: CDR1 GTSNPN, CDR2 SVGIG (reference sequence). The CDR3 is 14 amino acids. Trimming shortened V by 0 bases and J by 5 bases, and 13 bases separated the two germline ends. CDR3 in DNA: TGTGCCTGGAGTGTACGTAGGGGATTGGAGACCCAGTACTTC. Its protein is CAWSVRRGLETQYF. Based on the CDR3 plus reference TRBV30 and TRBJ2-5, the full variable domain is SQTIHQWPATLVQPVGSPLSLECTVEGTSNPNLYWYRQAAGRGLQLLFYSVGIGQISSEVPQNLSASRPQDRQFILSSKKLLLSDSGFYLCAWSVRRGLETQYFGPGTRLLVL.

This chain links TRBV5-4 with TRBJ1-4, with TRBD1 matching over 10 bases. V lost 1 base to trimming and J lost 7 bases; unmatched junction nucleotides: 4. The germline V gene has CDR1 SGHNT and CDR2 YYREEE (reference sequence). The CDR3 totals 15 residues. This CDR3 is CASSLRDRGSEKLFF. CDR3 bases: TGTGCCAGCAGCTTGCGGGACAGGGGAAGTGAAAAACTGTTTTTT.

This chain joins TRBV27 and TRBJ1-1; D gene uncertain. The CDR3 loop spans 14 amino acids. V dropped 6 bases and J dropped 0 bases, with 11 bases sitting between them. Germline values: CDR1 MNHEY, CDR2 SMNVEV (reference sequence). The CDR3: CASREAGVNTEAFF. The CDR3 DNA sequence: TGTGCCAGCAGGGAAGCCGGGGTGAACACTGAAGCTTTCTTT.

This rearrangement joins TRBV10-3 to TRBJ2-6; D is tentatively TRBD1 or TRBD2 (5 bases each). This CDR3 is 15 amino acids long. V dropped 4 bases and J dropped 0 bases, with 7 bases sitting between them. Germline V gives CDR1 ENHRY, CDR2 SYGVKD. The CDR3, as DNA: TGTGCCATCAGTGGGGACGGCTCTGGGGCCAACGTCCTGACTTTC. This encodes CAISGDGSGANVLTF.

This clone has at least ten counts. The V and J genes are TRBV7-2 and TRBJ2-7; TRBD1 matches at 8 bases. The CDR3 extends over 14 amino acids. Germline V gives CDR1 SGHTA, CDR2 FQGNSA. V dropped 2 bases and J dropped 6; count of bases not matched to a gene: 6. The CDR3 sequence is CASSLFTGGLEQYF. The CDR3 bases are TGTGCCAGCAGCTTATTTACAGGGGGGCTCGAGCAGTACTTC.

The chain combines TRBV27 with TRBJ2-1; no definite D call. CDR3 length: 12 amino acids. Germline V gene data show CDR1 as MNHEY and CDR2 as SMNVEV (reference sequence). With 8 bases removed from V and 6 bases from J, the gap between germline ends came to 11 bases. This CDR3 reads CASSERGNEQFF. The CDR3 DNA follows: TGTGCCAGCTCTGAGAGAGGCAATGAGCAGTTCTTC.

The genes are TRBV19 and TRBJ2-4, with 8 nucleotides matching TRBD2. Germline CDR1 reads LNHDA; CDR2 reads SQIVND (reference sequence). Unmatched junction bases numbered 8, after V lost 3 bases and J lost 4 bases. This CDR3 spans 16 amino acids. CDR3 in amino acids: CASSIGAGGSKNIQYF. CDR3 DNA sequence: TGTGCCAGTAGTATCGGGGCGGGAGGATCAAAAAACATTCAGTACTTC.